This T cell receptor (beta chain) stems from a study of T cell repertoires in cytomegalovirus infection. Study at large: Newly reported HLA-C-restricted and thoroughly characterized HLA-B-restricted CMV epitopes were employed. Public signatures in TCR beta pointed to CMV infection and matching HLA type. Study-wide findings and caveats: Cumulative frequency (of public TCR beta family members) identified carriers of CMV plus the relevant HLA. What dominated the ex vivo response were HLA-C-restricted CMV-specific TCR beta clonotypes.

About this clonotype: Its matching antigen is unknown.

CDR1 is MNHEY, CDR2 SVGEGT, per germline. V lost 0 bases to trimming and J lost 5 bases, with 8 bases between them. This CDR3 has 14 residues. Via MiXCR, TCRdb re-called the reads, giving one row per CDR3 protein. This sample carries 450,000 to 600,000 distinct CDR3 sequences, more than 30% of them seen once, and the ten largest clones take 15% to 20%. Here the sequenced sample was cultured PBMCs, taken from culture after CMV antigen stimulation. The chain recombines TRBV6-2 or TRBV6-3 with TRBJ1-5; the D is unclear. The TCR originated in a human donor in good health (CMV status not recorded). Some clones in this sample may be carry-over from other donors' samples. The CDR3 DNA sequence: TGTGCCAGCAGTTACTCAGTCGGGGATCAGCCCCAGCATTTT. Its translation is CASSYSVGDQPQHF.